The present T cell receptor (beta chain) was sequenced within a study of cytomegalovirus exposure and HLA in healthy donors. The study, taken as a whole, reports: Associated with cytomegalovirus, according to the listing, were around 170 TCR beta chains. As confirmed in vitro, three CMV-associated chains were specific for CMV antigens.

Assay: immunoSEQ multiplex PCR; the TCRdb copy retains only in-frame clones and omits some. The table includes approximately 200,000 clones, 65% to 90% detected once. This clone is a singleton in its sample. Its antigen is still unknown. The donors were members of the validation cohort, which comprised around 110 subjects and was separate from the first cohort of roughly 700 subjects. Germline values: CDR1 SGHDT, CDR2 YYEEEE. Trimming took 4 bases from V and 3 from J, leaving 14 bases between them. This CDR3 region has 15 residues. The sample taken for sequencing was PBMCs. The TCR sequence derives from a woman younger than 45 in good health and CMV-seropositive. V is TRBV5-6 and J is TRBJ1-5; the D gene is possibly TRBD1 (6 bases). CDR3 coding DNA: TGTGCCAGCAGCCTGGGGGCAGGGTTCAATCAGCCCCAGCATTTT. This codes for CASSLGAGFNQPQHF.